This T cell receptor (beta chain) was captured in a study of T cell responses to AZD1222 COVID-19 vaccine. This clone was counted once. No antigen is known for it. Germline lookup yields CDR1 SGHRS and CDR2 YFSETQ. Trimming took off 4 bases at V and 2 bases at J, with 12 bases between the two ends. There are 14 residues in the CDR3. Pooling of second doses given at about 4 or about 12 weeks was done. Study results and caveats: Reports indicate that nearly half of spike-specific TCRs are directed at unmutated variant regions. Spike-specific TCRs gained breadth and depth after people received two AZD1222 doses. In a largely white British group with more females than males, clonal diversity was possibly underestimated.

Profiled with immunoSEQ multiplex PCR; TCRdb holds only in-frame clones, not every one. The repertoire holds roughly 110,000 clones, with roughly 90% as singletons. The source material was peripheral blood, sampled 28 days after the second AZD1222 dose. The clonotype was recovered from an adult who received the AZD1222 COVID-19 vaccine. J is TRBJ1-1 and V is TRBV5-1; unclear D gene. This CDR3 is CASSPGLANTEAFF. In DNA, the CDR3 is TGCGCCAGCAGCCCGGGCCTAGCAAACACTGAAGCTTTCTTT. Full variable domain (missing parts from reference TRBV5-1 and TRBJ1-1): KAGVTQTPRYLIKTRGQQVTLSCSPISGHRSVSWYQQTPGQGLQFLFEYFSETQRNKGNFPGRFSGRQFSNSRSEMNVSTLELGDSALYLCASSPGLANTEAFFGQGTRLTVV.